This TCR beta chain was documented in a study of Ad26.COV2.S vaccination and SARS-CoV-2 variants. Indicated treatment: roughly 20 received Ad26.COV2.S at low or high dose, single or two shots; about five received placebo; per-sample allocation not given. Each sample was drawn 63 days after the first injection (of vaccine or placebo). Some clones are missing from TCRdb's copy, which holds only in-frame ones; the method was immunoSEQ multiplex PCR. The profile shows approximately 420,000 clones, about 88% of them singletons. CDR3 length: 14 amino acids. The germline V and J ends were trimmed by 0 bases and 3 bases, with 6 bases remaining between them. Germline CDR1 reads SGHVS; CDR2 reads FNYEAQ.

J is TRBJ2-1 and V is TRBV7-6; tentatively, D is TRBD1 or TRBD2 (5 bases each). This material consisted of peripheral blood, taken in a trial of Ad26.COV2.S vaccine versus placebo. This TCR was recovered from a person aged 18-60 years who received the Ad26.COV2.S COVID-19 vaccine or a placebo. The CDR3 here is CASSLAGVYNEQFF. The CDR3 DNA is TGTGCCAGCAGCTTAGCGGGGGTCTACAATGAGCAGTTCTTC.